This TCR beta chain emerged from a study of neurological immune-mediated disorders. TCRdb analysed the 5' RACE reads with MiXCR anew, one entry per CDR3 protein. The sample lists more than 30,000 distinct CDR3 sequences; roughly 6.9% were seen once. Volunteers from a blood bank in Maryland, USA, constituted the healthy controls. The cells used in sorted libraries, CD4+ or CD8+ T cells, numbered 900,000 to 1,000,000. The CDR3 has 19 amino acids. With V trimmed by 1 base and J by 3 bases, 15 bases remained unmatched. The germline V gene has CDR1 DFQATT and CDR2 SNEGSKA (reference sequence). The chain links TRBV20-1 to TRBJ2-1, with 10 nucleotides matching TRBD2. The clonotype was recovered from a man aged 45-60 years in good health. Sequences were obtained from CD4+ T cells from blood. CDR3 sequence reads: CSARVLLAGKGGRYNEQFF. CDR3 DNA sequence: TGCAGTGCTAGAGTCTTACTAGCGGGAAAAGGAGGGCGCTACAATGAGCAGTTCTTC.